This TCR beta chain was sequenced during a study of blood T cell repertoires in COVID-19. Methods used by the authors: Amplification with reference gene primers provided the estimates of nucleated cell counts. Method: immunoSEQ multiplex PCR; TCRdb's copy keeps in-frame clones and lacks some. V, J and clone size are taken as reported in that table, and D and trimming were inferred from the DNA itself. The data hold fewer than 45,000 clones, with about 83% observed a single time. The CDR3 contains 13 residues. Trimming left V 11 bases short and J 7 bases short, with 18 bases between. Germline assignment: CDR1 MNHEY and CDR2 SVGAGI.

The V and J genes are TRBV6-5 and TRBJ1-5, with a weak D call TRBD1 (6 bases). The TCR was taken from a man in his 60s with active COVID-19. The sample comprised peripheral blood. CDR3 DNA: TGTGCCGGATCCCAGGGGAGAGGCCAGCCCCAGCATTTT. Translating gives CAGSQGRGQPQHF.